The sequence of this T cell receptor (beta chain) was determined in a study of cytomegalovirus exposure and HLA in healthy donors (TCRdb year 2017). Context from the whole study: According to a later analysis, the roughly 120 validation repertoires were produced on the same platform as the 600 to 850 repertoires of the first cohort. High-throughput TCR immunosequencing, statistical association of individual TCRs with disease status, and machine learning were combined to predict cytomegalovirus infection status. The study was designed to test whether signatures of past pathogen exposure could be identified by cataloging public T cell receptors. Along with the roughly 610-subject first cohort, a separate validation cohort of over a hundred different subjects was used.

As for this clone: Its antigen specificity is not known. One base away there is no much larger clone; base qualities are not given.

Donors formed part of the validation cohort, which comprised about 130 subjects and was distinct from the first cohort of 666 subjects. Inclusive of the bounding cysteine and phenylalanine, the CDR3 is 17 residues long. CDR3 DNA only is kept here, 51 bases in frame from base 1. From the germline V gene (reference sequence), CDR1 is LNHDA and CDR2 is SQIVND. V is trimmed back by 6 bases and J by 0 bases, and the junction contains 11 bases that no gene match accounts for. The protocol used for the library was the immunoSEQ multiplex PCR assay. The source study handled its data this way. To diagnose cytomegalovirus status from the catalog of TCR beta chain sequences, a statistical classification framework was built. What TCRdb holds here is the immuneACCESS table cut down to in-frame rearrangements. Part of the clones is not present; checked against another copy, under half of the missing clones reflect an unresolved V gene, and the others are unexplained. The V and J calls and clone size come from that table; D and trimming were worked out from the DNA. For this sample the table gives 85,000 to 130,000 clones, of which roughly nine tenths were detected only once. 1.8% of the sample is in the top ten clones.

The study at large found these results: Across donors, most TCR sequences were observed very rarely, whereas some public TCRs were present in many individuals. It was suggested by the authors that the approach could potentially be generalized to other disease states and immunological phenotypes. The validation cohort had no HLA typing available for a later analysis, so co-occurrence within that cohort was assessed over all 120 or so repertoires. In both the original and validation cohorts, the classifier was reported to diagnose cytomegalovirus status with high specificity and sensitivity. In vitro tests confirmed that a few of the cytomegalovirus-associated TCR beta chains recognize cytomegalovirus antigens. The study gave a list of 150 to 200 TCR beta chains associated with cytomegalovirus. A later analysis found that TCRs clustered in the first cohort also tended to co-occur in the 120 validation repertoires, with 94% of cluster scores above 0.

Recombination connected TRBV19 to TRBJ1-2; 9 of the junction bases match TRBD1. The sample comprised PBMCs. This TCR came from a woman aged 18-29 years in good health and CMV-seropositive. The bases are TGTGCCAGTAGGCCGACAGGGGGTAAGGGAGCTAACTATGGCTACACCTTC. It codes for CASRPTGGKGANYGYTF.